The rows below give T cell receptor beta chains drawn from one sample of a study of vaccination effects on CD4 cells after COVID-19. Measured with immunoSEQ multiplex PCR; TCRdb has only the in-frame clones, and not every one. The table records fewer than 85,000 clones, about 80% of them present only once. Their antigens remain unidentified. The sample here was CD4+ T cells from PBMCs cultured with HCoV-OC43 spike peptides, taken after COVID-19 vaccination. Receptors were obtained from a human donor who received a COVID-19 vaccine. Both conserved end residues are part of each CDR3. D genes are given only for firm matches. Clone size is shown for a subset of rows, as once, few, many or a class of expanded clone.

TRBJ2-2 | . | TRBV2 | . | CASTIITRTGELFF | TGTGCCAGCACTATTATAACTCGCACCGGGGAGCTGTTTTTT
TRBJ1-3 | few | TRBV5-1 | . | CASSLYRDANTIYF | TGCGCCAGCAGCTTGTACAGGGACGCAAACACCATATATTTT
TRBJ1-2 | . | TRBV29-1 | . | CSALQGRANYGYTF | TGCAGCGCGTTACAGGGCCGAGCTAACTATGGCTACACCTTC
TRBJ2-5 | . | TRBV18 | . | CASSTDRQETQYF | TGTGCCAGCTCAACCGACAGGCAAGAGACCCAGTACTTC
TRBJ2-6 | . | TRBV12-5 | . | CASGLWQYLSSGANVLTF | TGTGCTAGTGGTTTGTGGCAGTATCTTAGCTCTGGGGCCAACGTCCTGACTTTC
TRBJ2-1 | few | TRBV7-9 | . | CASSPGHLSYNEQFF | TGTGCCAGCAGCCCCGGACACCTCTCCTACAATGAGCAGTTCTTC
TRBJ1-2 | . | TRBV11-2 | . | CASSSTGQNYGYTF | TGTGCCAGCAGTTCTACCGGACAGAACTATGGCTACACCTTC
TRBJ2-1 | few | TRBV6-2/TRBV6-3 | TRBD1 | CASSRTGIYNEQFF | TGTGCCAGCAGCAGGACAGGGATCTACAATGAGCAGTTCTTC
TRBJ2-5 | . | TRBV14 | TRBD1 | CASSAPDRGMWETQYF | TGTGCCAGCAGCGCACCCGACAGGGGAATGTGGGAGACCCAGTACTTC
TRBJ2-2 | few | TRBV10-3 | . | CAISGEALNTGELFF | TGTGCCATCAGTGGAGAAGCGTTAAACACCGGGGAGCTGTTTTTT
TRBJ2-5 | once | TRBV6-5 | . | CALTPYQETQYF | TGTGCCCTCACCCCCTACCAAGAGACCCAGTACTTC
TRBJ1-3 | few | TRBV5-1 | . | CASSLDSASGNTIYF | TGCGCCAGCAGCTTGGACAGCGCCTCTGGAAACACCATATATTTT
TRBJ2-2 | . | TRBV24-1 | TRBD2 | CATQRGENTGELFF | TGTGCCACCCAGCGGGGGGAGAACACCGGGGAGCTGTTTTTT
TRBJ1-2 | . | TRBV19 | . | CASSKGQYYGYTF | TGTGCCAGTAGTAAAGGACAGTACTATGGCTACACCTTC
TRBJ2-2 | . | TRBV10-3 | TRBD1 | CAISEGTATGELFF | TGTGCCATCAGTGAAGGGACAGCCACCGGGGAGCTGTTTTTT
TRBJ2-2 | . | TRBV9 | . | CASSVRTNTGELFF | TGTGCCAGCAGCGTCAGGACGAATACCGGGGAGCTGTTTTTT
TRBJ1-6 | once | TRBV2 | TRBD1 | CASSPAIDRGNSPLHF | TGTGCCAGCAGTCCTGCGATTGACAGGGGGAATTCACCCCTCCACTTT
TRBJ1-2 | . | TRBV27 | TRBD1 | CASSRQGSYGYTF | TGTGCCAGCAGTCGACAGGGGTCCTATGGCTACACCTTC
TRBJ1-3 | once | TRBV6-6 | TRBD1 | CASSDRVFAGNTIYF | TGTGCCAGCAGTGACAGGGTATTTGCTGGAAACACCATATATTTT
TRBJ2-5 | once | TRBV29-1 | TRBD1 | CSVFPGQGQETQYF | TGCAGCGTTTTCCCGGGACAGGGTCAAGAGACCCAGTACTTC
TRBJ2-2 | . | TRBV24-1 | . | CATSDPMRASEAGELFF | TGTGCCACCAGTGATCCAATGCGGGCCTCCGAGGCCGGGGAGCTGTTTTTT
TRBJ2-1 | . | TRBV7-2 | TRBD2 | CASRFSSGGATGEQFF | TGTGCCAGCAGATTTTCTAGCGGGGGGGCCACGGGAGAGCAGTTCTTC
TRBJ1-5 | few | TRBV19 | . | CASSKGQNNQPQHF | TGTGCCAGTAGTAAGGGGCAGAACAATCAGCCCCAGCATTTT
TRBJ1-1 | . | TRBV6-6 | . | CASSWAGMNTEAFF | TGTGCCAGCAGTTGGGCAGGTATGAACACTGAAGCTTTCTTT
TRBJ2-2 | . | TRBV5-1 | . | CASLDSDRNTGELFF | TGCGCCAGCCTCGACTCGGACAGAAACACCGGGGAGCTGTTTTTT
TRBJ2-1 | . | TRBV10-2 | . | CASYRGRGNEQFF | TGCGCCAGCTACAGGGGCCGGGGGAATGAGCAGTTCTTC
TRBJ2-3 | . | TRBV6-2/TRBV6-3 | TRBD2 | CASSYAGVYTQYF | TGTGCCAGCAGTTATGCGGGGGTATATACGCAGTATTTT
TRBJ1-2 | . | TRBV7-8 | . | CASSLVGNYGYTF | TGTGCCAGCAGCTTAGTAGGGAACTATGGCTACACCTTC
TRBJ1-5 | few | TRBV7-8 | TRBD1 | CASTNHRGLRQPQHF | TGTGCCAGCACCAACCACAGGGGGCTGAGACAGCCCCAGCATTTT
TRBJ1-5 | . | TRBV2 | TRBD1 | CASTPGQVLNQPQHF | TGTGCCAGCACTCCGGGACAGGTACTCAATCAGCCCCAGCATTTT
TRBJ2-4 | . | TRBV12-3/TRBV12-4 | . | CASRNSDINIQYF | TGTGCCAGCAGGAACTCCGACATAAACATTCAGTACTTC
TRBJ1-5 | . | TRBV28 | TRBD1 | CASSPHRGDQPQHF | TGTGCCAGCAGTCCACACAGGGGGGATCAGCCCCAGCATTTT
TRBJ1-6 | . | TRBV5-6 | TRBD1 | CASRAGTGELPLHF | TGTGCCAGCAGGGCCGGGACAGGGGAACTCCCCCTCCACTTT
TRBJ1-5 | . | TRBV4-3 | . | CASSQEQDPNQPQHF | TGCGCCAGCAGCCAGGAACAGGATCCCAATCAGCCCCAGCATTTT
TRBJ2-2 | few | TRBV5-1 | . | CASSLAPRADGPDGELFF | TGCGCCAGCAGCCTGGCCCCGCGGGCCGACGGACCGGACGGGGAGCTGTTTTTT
TRBJ1-1 | . | TRBV5-1 | . | CASSFGQSDTEAFF | TGCGCCAGCAGCTTTGGACAGTCTGACACTGAAGCTTTCTTT
TRBJ1-5 | few | TRBV30 | . | CAWSRDSNQPQHF | TGTGCCTGGAGTAGGGACAGCAATCAGCCCCAGCATTTT
TRBJ2-3 | . | TRBV19 | TRBD2 | CASSLAGDTDTQYF | TGTGCCAGTAGTCTAGCGGGGGACACAGATACGCAGTATTTT
TRBJ1-3 | . | TRBV7-2 | . | CASSFRVEFSGNTIYF | TGTGCCAGCAGCTTCAGGGTTGAGTTCTCTGGAAACACCATATATTTT
TRBJ1-1 | . | TRBV14 | . | CASVRVGGTEAFF | TGTGCCAGCGTCCGGGTCGGTGGGACTGAAGCTTTCTTT
TRBJ1-2 | . | TRBV7-9 | . | CASSLVGRGYGYTF | TGTGCCAGCAGCTTAGTGGGCAGGGGATATGGCTACACCTTC
TRBJ2-1 | . | TRBV6-2/TRBV6-3 | . | CASSLGWGEQFF | TGTGCCAGCAGTTTGGGTTGGGGTGAGCAGTTCTTC
TRBJ2-5 | . | TRBV6-5 | TRBD2 | CASSQAGVPETQYF | TGTGCCAGCAGCCAAGCGGGGGTCCCAGAGACCCAGTACTTC
TRBJ2-2 | . | TRBV7-8 | TRBD2 | CASSARGAQIGSGELFF | TGTGCCAGCAGCGCGCGGGGGGCCCAAATTGGCAGCGGGGAGCTGTTTTTT
TRBJ2-5 | . | TRBV24-1 | . | CATSDFVSPETQYF | TGTGCCACCAGTGATTTTGTCTCCCCCGAGACCCAGTACTTC
TRBJ1-6 | once | TRBV12-3/TRBV12-4 | . | CASSLEPPLHF | TGTGCCAGCAGTTTAGAGCCACCCCTCCACTTT
TRBJ2-1 | . | TRBV11-2 | . | CASSYLGASGDNEQFF | TGTGCCAGCAGCTACCTGGGGGCTAGCGGAGACAATGAGCAGTTCTTC
TRBJ2-2 | . | TRBV3-1/TRBV3-2 | TRBD2 | CASSAYSGGNTGELFF | TGTGCCAGCAGCGCCTATAGCGGGGGTAACACCGGGGAGCTGTTTTTT